Following are 18 T cell receptor beta chains from one sample sequenced in a study of shared clonotypes between healthy human individuals. Data came from immunoSEQ multiplex PCR; TCRdb stores just in-frame clones and leaves some out. The sample lists about 2 million clones, 90% to 95% occurring once. Sequencing was carried out using naive CD4+ T cells sorted from blood. Subset here: CD45RA+ positively selected. These receptor sequences come from a man younger than 35 in good health.

Notes on this clone: The same CDR3 also results from other DNA sequences found in this sample. The V and J genes are TRBV2 and TRBJ1-1; 7 bases map to TRBD1. The CDR3 totals 12 residues. Germline V CDR1 and CDR2: SNHLY, FYNNEI. Trimming took 7 bases from V and 5 from J; bases not matched to a gene: 4. Here the CDR3 DNA reads TGTGCCAGCACCGACAGGGTAACTGAAGCTTTCTTT. Its protein is CASTDRVTEAFF.

Details on this clone: A much larger clone differs by one base, so this may be a read error. The gene calls are TRBV28 and TRBJ1-5, with D perhaps TRBD1 (6 bases). CDR1 is MDHEN, CDR2 SYDVKM, per germline. This CDR3 is 14 amino acids long. Trimming cost V 6 bases and J 2 bases, with 11 bases left between them. This chain's CDR3 is CASSPGQRNQPQHF. The DNA for the CDR3 is TGTGCCAGCAGCCCCGGACAGCGCAATCAGCCCCAGCATTTT.

This chain joins TRBV7-2 and TRBJ1-2; unclear D gene. Germline V gene lookup returns CDR1 SGHTA and CDR2 FQGNSA. CDR3 length: 16 amino acids. V was trimmed by 5 bases and J by 2 bases, leaving 18 bases between them. CDR3 residues: CASSTGRQMVNYGYTF. CDR3 DNA sequence: TGTGCCAGCAGCACCGGACGGCAAATGGTGAACTATGGCTACACCTTC.

The chain carries TRBV7-2 and TRBJ1-1; the D gene is possibly TRBD1 (5 bases). Germline CDR1 and CDR2: SGHTA and FQGNSA. V was clipped by 6 bases and J by 8 bases, with 13 bases between them. The length of the CDR3 is 12 residues. The CDR3 DNA reads TGTGCCAGCAGGCTCAGGGTAGCGGAAGCTTTCTTT. Translating it yields CASRLRVAEAFF.

Concerning this clone: Other DNA sequences from this sample encode an identical CDR3 as well. J is TRBJ2-7 and V is TRBV4-1; TRBD1 aligns across 7 bases. Trimming cost V 4 bases and J 2 bases; bases outside gene matches: 2. Looked up from germline, CDR1 is MGHRA and CDR2 is YSYEKL. There are 13 residues in the CDR3. CDR3 bases: TGCGCCAGCAGCCGACAGGGACCCTACGAGCAGTACTTC. Amino acid sequence: CASSRQGPYEQYF.

This rearrangement joins TRBV6-5 to TRBJ2-2; D perhaps matches TRBD1 (6 bases). Germline V lookup: CDR1 MNHEY, CDR2 SVGAGI. The CDR3 consists of 15 residues. V was pared by 6 bases and J by 7 bases, with 18 bases between. Here the CDR3 reads CASSSRQVKNGELFF. The CDR3 DNA is TGTGCCAGCAGCTCCAGACAGGTAAAGAACGGGGAGCTGTTTTTT.

J is TRBJ2-1 and V is TRBV5-1; D remains unclear. This CDR3 comprises 15 residues. V was cut by 0 bases and J by 1 base, with 8 bases left in between. CDR1 is SGHRS, CDR2 YFSETQ, per germline. CDR3 sequence (DNA): TGCGCCAGCAGCTTGGCGGGCCTTTCCTACAATGAGCAGTTCTTC. Its translation: CASSLAGLSYNEQFF.

As regards this clone: This sample also contains other DNA sequences that code for the same CDR3. Here the CDR3 DNA reads TGTGCCATCGGGGGACAGGGCTACGAGCAGTACTTC. It encodes CAIGGQGYEQYF. J is TRBJ2-7 and V is TRBV10-3; TRBD1 aligns across 9 bases. The CDR3 runs 12 residues. Germline loops: CDR1 ENHRY, CDR2 SYGVKD. The V segment lost 8 bases and the J segment 3 bases; nucleotides outside the gene matches: 2.

The table lists this clone with a few counts. V is TRBV25-1 and J is TRBJ2-7, with D perhaps TRBD2 (6 bases). Germline-derived CDR1 and CDR2 are MGHDK and SYGVNS. The V end lost 3 bases, the J end lost 2 bases, and 11 bases lay between the germline ends. This CDR3 is 14 amino acids long. The CDR3 coding sequence is TGTGCCAGCAGTGAGGGGGGTGGAACCTACGAGCAGTACTTC. Translated: CASSEGGGTYEQYF.

The V gene is TRBV7-2, the J gene TRBJ2-1, with D unclear. The CDR3 contains 17 residues. Germline lookup yields CDR1 SGHTA and CDR2 FQGNSA. V shed 0 bases and J shed 0 bases, with 12 bases lying between them. The CDR3 sequence: CASSLAAPRTSYNEQFF. In DNA form, the CDR3 reads TGTGCCAGCAGCTTAGCGGCTCCCCGAACCTCCTACAATGAGCAGTTCTTC.

V usage is TRBV9 and J usage is TRBJ2-5; the D call may be TRBD1 or TRBD2 (5 bases each). The CDR3 contains 12 residues. Germline CDR1 SGDLS, CDR2 YYNGEE. V lost 4 bases, J lost 5 bases, and 9 bases lay in between. The CDR3 DNA sequence: TGTGCCAGCAGCACCGAGGGGGAGACCCAGTACTTC. Translation: CASSTEGETQYF.

In its sample, this clone was seen a few times. The chain uses TRBV20-1 and TRBJ1-1; D remains ambiguous. The length of the CDR3 is 11 residues. CDR1 is DFQATT, CDR2 SNEGSKA, per germline (reference sequence). Between the trimmed V and J ends, which lost 6 bases and 7 bases, there was a span of 12 bases. CDR3 sequence reads: CSAATRNEAFF. As DNA, the CDR3 is TGCAGTGCCGCGACACGGAATGAAGCTTTCTTT.

V is TRBV7-2 and J is TRBJ1-3; 8 bases align to TRBD1. The CDR3 runs 15 residues. Germline lookup yields CDR1 SGHTA and CDR2 FQGNSA. The V and J ends lost 5 bases and 2 bases, in that order; junction bases with no gene match: 5. The CDR3 spells CASSPGGAAGNTIYF. The CDR3 nucleotides are TGTGCCAGCAGCCCAGGGGGCGCCGCTGGAAACACCATATATTTT. The full variable domain, rest sourced from reference TRBV7-2 and TRBJ1-3, is GAGVSQSPSNKVTEKGKDVELRCDPISGHTALYWYRQSLGQGLEFLIYFQGNSAPDKSGLPSDRFSAERTGGSVSTLTIQRTQQEDSAVYLCASSPGGAAGNTIYFGEGSWLTVV.

About this clone: With a much larger clone just one base away, this may be a read error. The chain has TRBV7-3 and TRBJ2-2; tentatively, D is TRBD2 (5 bases). The CDR3 consists of 12 residues. Looked up from germline, CDR1 is SGHTA and CDR2 is FQGTGA. The V end lost 2 bases, the J end lost 7 bases, and 5 bases lay between the germline ends. Written as DNA, the CDR3 is TGTGCCAGCAGCTTAGCGGGCGGGGAGCTGTTTTTT. The encoded protein is CASSLAGGELFF.

This clone has only a few counts. An end of the junction does not agree with germline; a read error may underlie this. This sample includes further DNA sequences coding for the same CDR3. CDR3 nucleotide sequence: TGCGCCAGCAGCTTCTGGACAGGGACCGAAGCTTTCTTT. Translated: CASSFWTGTEAFF. The genes are TRBV5-5 and TRBJ1-1; 8 positions agree with TRBD1. Germline assignment: CDR1 SGHKS and CDR2 YYEKEE (reference sequence). There are 13 residues in the CDR3.

This clone was observed a single time. This chain links TRBV7-8 with TRBJ1-5, with D perhaps TRBD1 (6 bases). The CDR3 is 15 amino acids. V shed 1 base and J shed 4 bases, with 11 bases lying between them. Germline V lookup: CDR1 SGHVS, CDR2 FQNEAQ. The CDR3 nucleotides are TGTGCCAGCAGCTTAGGGGGGGCGCGGAATCAGCCCCAGCATTTT. Translating it yields CASSLGGARNQPQHF.

The rearrangement joins TRBV6-5 to TRBJ2-7; no definite D call. With 7 bases removed from V and 3 bases from J, the gap between germline ends came to 13 bases. Germline V CDR1 and CDR2: MNHEY, SVGAGI. This CDR3 has 13 amino acids. The DNA for the CDR3 is TGTGCCAGCAAGGGTTTTTGGGACTACGAGCAGTACTTC. Its protein product is CASKGFWDYEQYF.

V is TRBV7-2 and J is TRBJ2-1; the match to TRBD2 covers 13 bases. Trimming cost V 5 bases and J 1 base; bases outside gene matches: 8. The CDR3 consists of 18 residues. Germline V lookup: CDR1 SGHTA, CDR2 FQGNSA. The CDR3 DNA follows: TGTGCCAGCAGCAAACTAGCGGGAGGGCCTATGTCCTACAATGAGCAGTTCTTC. Residues: CASSKLAGGPMSYNEQFF.